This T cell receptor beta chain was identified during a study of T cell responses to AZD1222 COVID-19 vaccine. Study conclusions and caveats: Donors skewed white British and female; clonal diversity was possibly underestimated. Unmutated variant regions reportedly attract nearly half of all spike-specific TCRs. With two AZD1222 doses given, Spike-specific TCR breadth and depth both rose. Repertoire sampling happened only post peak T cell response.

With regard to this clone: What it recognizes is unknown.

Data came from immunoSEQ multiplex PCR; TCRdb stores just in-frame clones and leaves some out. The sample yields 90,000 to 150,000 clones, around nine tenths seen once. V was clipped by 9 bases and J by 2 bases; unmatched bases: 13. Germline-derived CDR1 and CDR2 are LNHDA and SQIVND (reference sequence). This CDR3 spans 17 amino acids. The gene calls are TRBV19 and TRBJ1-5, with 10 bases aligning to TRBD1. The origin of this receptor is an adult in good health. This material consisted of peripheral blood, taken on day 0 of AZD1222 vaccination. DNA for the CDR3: TGTGCCAGCGGGACAGGGGTGATTGGTTTTGGCAATCAGCCCCAGCATTTT. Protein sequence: CASGTGVIGFGNQPQHF.